This T cell receptor (beta chain) comes out of a study of glioma-infiltrating T cells after dendritic cell vaccination. At the level of the study: The vaccine used monocyte-derived dendritic cells pulsed overnight with autologous tumor lysate.

TCRdb's copy holds only in-frame clones and misses some; the assay was immunoSEQ multiplex PCR. There are tens of thousands of clones in the sample; around 86% occur only once, and about 8.9% lies in the top ten. CDR3 length: 15 amino acids. V lost 3 bases and J lost 2, with 11 bases in between. Germline V lookup: CDR1 MRHNA, CDR2 SNTAGT. This rearrangement joins TRBV6-4 to TRBJ2-1, with D tentatively TRBD2 (7 bases). Sample: blood, taken before dendritic cell vaccination. This receptor was obtained from a human donor with glioblastoma. The CDR3 DNA reads TGTGCCAGCAGTGATGGGGGGGGCGCCTACAATGAGCAGTTCTTC. Translating it yields CASSDGGGAYNEQFF.